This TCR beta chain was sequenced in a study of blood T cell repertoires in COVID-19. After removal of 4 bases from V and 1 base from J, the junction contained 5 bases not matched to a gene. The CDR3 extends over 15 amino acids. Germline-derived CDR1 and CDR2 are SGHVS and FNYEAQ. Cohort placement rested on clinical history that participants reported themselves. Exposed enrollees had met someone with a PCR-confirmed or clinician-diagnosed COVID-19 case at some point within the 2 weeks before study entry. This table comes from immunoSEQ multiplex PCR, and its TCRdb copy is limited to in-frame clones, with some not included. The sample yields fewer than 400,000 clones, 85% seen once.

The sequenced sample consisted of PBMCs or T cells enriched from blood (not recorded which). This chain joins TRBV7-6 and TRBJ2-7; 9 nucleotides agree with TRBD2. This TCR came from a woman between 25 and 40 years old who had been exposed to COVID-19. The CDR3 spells CASSWSSGASYEQYF. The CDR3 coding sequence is TGTGCCAGCAGCTGGTCTAGCGGGGCTTCCTACGAGCAGTACTTC.